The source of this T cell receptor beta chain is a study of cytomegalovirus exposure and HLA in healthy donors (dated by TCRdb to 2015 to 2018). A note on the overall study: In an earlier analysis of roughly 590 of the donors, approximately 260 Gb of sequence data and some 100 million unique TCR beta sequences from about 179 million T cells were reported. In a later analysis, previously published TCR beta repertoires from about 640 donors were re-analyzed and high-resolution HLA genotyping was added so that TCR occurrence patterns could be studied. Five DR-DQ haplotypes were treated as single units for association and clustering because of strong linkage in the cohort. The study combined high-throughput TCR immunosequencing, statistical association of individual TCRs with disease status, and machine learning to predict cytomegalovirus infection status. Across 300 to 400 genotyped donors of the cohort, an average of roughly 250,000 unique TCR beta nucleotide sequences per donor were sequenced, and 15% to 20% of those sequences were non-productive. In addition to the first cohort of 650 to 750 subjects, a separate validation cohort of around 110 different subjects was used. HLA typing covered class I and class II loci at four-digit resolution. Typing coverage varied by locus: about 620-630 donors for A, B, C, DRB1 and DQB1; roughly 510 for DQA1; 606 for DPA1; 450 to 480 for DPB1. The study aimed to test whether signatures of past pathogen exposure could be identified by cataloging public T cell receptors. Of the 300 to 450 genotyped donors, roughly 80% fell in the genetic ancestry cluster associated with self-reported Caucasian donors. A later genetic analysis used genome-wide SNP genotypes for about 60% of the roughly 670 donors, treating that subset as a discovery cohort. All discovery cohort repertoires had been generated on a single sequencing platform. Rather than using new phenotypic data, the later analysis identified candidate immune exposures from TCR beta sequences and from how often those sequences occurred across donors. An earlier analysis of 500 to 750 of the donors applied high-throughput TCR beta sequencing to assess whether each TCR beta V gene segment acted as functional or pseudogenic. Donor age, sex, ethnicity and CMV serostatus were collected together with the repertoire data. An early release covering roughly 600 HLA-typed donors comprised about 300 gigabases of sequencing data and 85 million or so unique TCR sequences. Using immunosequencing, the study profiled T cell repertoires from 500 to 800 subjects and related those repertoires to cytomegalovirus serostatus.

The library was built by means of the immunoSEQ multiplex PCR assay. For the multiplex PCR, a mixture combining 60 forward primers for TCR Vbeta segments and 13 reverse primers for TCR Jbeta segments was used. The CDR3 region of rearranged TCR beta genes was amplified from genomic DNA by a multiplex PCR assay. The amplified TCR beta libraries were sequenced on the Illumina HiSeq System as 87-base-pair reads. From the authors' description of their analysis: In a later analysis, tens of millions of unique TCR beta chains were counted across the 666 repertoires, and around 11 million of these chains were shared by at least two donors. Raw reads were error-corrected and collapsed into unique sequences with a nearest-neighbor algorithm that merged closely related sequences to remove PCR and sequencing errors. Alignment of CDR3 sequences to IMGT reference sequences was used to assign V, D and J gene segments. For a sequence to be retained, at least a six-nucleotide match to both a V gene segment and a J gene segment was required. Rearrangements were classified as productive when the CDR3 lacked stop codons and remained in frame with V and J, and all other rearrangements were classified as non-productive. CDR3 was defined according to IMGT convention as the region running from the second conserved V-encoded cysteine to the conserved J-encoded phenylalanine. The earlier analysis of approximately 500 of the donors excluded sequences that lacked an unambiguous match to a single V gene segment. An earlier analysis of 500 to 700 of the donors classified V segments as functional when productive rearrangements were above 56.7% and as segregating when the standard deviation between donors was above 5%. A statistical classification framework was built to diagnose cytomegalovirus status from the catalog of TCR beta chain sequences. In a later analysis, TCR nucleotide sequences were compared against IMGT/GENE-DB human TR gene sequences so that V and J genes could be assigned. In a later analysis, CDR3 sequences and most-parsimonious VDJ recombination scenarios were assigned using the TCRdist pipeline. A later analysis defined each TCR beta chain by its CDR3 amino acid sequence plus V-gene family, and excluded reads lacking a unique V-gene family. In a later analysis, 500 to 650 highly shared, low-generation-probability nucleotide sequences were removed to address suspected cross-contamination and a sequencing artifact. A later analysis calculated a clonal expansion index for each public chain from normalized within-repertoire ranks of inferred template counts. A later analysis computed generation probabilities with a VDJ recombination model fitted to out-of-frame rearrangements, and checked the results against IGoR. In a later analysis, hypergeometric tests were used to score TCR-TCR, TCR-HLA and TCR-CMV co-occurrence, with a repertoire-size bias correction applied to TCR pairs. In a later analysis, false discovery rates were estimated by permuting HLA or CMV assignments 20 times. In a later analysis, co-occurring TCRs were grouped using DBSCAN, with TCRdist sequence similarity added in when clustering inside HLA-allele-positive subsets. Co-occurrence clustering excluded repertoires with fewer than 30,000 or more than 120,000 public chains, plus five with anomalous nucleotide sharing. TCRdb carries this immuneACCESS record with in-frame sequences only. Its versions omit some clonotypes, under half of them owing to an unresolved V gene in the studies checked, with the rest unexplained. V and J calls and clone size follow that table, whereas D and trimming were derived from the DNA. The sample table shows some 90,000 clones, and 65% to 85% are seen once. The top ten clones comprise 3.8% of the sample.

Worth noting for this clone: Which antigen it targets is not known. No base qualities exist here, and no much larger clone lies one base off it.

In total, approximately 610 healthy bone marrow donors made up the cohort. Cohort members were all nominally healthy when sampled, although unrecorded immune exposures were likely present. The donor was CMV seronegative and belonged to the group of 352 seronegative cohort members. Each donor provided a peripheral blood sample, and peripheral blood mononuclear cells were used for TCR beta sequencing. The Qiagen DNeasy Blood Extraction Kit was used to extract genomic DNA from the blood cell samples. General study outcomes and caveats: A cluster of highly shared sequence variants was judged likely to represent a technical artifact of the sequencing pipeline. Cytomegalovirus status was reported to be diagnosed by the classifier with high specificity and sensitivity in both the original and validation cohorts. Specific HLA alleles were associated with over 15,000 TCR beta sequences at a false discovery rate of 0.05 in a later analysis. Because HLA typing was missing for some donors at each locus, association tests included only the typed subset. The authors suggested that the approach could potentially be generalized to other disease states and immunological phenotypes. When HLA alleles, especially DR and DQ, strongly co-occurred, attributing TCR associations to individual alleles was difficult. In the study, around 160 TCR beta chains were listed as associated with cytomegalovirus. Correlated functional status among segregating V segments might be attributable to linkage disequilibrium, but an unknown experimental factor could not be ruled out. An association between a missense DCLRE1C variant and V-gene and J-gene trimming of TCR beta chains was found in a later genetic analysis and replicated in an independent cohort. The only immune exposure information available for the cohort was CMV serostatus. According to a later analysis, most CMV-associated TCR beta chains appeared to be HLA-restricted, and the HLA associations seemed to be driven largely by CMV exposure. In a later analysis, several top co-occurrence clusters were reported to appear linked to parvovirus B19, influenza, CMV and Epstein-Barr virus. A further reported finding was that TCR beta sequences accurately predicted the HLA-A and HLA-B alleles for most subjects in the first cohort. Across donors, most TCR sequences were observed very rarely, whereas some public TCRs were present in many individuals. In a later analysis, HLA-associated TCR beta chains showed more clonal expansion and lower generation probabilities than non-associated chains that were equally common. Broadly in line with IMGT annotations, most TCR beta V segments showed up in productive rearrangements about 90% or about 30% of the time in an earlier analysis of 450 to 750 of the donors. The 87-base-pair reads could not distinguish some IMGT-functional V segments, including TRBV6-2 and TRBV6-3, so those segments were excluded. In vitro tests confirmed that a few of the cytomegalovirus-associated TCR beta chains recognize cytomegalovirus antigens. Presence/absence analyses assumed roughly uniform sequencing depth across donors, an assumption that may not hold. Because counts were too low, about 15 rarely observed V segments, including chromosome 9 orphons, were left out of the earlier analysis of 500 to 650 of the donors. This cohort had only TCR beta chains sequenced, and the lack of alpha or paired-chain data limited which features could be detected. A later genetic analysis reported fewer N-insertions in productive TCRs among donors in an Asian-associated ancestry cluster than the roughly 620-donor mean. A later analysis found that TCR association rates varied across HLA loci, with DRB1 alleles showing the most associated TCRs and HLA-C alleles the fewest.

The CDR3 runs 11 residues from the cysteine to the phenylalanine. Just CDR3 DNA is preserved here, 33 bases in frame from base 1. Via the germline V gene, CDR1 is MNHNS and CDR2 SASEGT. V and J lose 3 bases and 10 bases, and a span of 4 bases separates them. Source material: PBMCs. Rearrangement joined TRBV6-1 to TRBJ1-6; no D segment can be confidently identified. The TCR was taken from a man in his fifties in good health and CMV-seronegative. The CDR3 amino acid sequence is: CASSDISPLHF. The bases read TGTGCCAGCAGTGATATATCACCCCTCCACTTT.